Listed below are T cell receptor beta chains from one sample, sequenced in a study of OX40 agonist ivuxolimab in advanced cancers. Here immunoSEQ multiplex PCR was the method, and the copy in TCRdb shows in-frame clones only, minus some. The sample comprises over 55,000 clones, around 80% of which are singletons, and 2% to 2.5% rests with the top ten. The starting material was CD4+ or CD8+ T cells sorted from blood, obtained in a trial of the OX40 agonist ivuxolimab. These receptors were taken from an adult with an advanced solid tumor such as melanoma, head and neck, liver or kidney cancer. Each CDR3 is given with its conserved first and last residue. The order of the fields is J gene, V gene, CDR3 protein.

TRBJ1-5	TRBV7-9	CASSEQGDQPQHF
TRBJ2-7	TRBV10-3	CAIGAGGKVEQYF
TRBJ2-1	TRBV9	CASSLRLAVDNEQFF
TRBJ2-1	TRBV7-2	CASSFGLGGYNEQFF
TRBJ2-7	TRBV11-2	CASSPWLAGAYEQYF
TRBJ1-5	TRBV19	CASKIRGGQSTNQPQHF
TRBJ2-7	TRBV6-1	CASTLRGQGSYEQYF
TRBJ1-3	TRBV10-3	CAIMGSGNTIYF
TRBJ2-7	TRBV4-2	CASSQRDRGSVYEQYF
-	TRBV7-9	CASSLGAGGASYEQYF
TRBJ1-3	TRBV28	CASSSRGGNTIYF
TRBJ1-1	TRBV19	CASRRWGPNTEAFF
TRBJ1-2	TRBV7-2	CASSETAPYGYTF
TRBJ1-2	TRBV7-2	CASSLAPQLNYGYTF
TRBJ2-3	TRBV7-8	CASSLPRRLAGSADTQYF
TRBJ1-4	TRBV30	CAWKEVGATKNEKLFF
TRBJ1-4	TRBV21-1	CASSKMRGPTNEKLFF